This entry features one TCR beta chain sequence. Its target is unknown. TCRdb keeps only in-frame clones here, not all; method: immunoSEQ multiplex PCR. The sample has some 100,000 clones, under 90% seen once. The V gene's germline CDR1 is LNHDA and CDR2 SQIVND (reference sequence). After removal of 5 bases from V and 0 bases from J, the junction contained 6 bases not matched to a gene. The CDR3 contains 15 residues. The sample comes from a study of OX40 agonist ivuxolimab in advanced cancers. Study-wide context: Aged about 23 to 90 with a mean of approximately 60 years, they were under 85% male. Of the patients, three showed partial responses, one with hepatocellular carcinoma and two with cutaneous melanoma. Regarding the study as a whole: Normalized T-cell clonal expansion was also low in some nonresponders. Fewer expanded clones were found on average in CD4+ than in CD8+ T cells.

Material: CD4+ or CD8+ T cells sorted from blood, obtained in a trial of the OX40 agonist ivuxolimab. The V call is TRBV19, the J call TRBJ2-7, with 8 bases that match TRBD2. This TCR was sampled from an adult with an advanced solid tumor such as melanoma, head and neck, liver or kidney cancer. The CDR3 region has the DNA TGTGCCAGTAGTTACAGCGGGAGTCTCTCCTACGAGCAGTACTTC. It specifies CASSYSGSLSYEQYF.